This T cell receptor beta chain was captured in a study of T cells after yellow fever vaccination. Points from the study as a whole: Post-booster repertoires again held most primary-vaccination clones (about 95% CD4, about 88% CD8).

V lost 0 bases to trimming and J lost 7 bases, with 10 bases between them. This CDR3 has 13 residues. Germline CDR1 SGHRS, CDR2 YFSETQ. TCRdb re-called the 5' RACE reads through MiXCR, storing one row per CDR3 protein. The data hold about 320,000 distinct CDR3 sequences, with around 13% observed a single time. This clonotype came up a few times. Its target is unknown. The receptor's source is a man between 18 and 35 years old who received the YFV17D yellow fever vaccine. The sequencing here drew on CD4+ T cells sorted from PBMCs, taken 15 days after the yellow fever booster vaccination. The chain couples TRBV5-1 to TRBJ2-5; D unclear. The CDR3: CASSLGGVGTQYF. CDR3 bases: TGCGCCAGCAGCTTGGGTGGCGTAGGGACCCAGTACTTC.